These T cell receptor beta chains were read from a single sample in a study of T cells after yellow fever vaccination. TCRdb reprocessed the 5' RACE reads with MiXCR, giving one entry per CDR3 protein. The sample has around 500,000 distinct CDR3 sequences, 20% to 25% seen once. The input for sequencing was PBMCs, taken around 3 weeks after the first yellow fever vaccination. These receptors were taken from a young man who received the YFV17D yellow fever vaccine. Each CDR3 is given without its conserved first and last residue. The D gene is left open where the match is weak. Some rows have no size entry. The others give once, few or many, or a class for an expanded clone.

J gene,V gene,clone size,D gene,CDR3 protein
TRBJ2-5,TRBV19,few,NA,ASSIAAGSQETQY
TRBJ2-1,TRBV6-5,few,NA,ASSYSLANEQF
TRBJ2-3,TRBV7-2,NA,NA,ASSLEPSDTQY
TRBJ2-1,TRBV20-1,few,NA,SAKHNEQF
TRBJ2-2,TRBV5-1,NA,NA,ASSRTRANTGELF
TRBJ2-3,TRBV11-2,few,TRBD2,ASSLVASGVITDTQY
TRBJ2-1,TRBV4-3,NA,TRBD2,ASSQAGRLAGWNEQF
TRBJ2-3,TRBV20-1,NA,NA,SEGGSTDTQY
TRBJ1-1,TRBV27,NA,TRBD1,ASSSIQGTDAEAF
TRBJ2-6,TRBV9,NA,NA,ASSPPGSPGANVLT
TRBJ1-1,TRBV20-1,NA,NA,SARILSGEAF
TRBJ2-5,TRBV20-1,NA,TRBD1,SARVPGRGWETQY
TRBJ2-5,TRBV7-2,NA,NA,ASSLEQGGTQY
TRBJ1-1,TRBV29-1,many,NA,SVEDGVNTEAF
TRBJ2-2,TRBV5-1,few,NA,ASRKGPGELF
TRBJ1-4,TRBV12-3/TRBV12-4,few,NA,ASCSGRVSEKLF
TRBJ2-7,TRBV27,few,NA,ASRGTDPYEQY
TRBJ1-5,TRBV2,NA,NA,ASSVKREGQPQH
TRBJ2-7,TRBV12-3/TRBV12-4,NA,TRBD2,ASTRGGEGEQY
TRBJ1-2,TRBV10-3,few,TRBD1,AISYRDSRGYT
TRBJ2-1,TRBV12-3/TRBV12-4,few,TRBD2,ASSLIAGGPYNEQF
TRBJ2-5,TRBV5-1,few,NA,ASTPMGALQETQY
TRBJ2-3,TRBV5-4,NA,TRBD1,ASSSTGGEADTQY
TRBJ2-1,TRBV20-1,NA,NA,SAPRQGYNEQF
TRBJ1-5,TRBV6-1,NA,NA,ASKPSRDRPGSNQPQH
TRBJ2-7,TRBV7-2,few,TRBD2,ASSSGLAGDYEQY
TRBJ2-1,TRBV3-1,few,TRBD2,ASSHRGGSSYNEQF
TRBJ1-4,TRBV5-1,NA,NA,ASSANPVTNEKLF
TRBJ2-3,TRBV5-1,few,NA,ASSLIGTPLDTQY
TRBJ1-3,TRBV12-3/TRBV12-4,many,TRBD1,ASSLARDSSGNTIY
TRBJ1-1,TRBV29-1,few,NA,SVEWGWGNTEAF
TRBJ2-3,TRBV7-2,NA,NA,ASSLYLITDTQY
TRBJ1-1,TRBV5-1,NA,NA,ASSLAPVNTEAF
TRBJ2-3,TRBV2,NA,NA,ASNGLGGDTQY
TRBJ1-1,TRBV7-6,few,NA,ASSPEVGAVAEAF
TRBJ2-7,TRBV14,few,NA,ASSQDTWYYEQY
TRBJ1-5,TRBV7-9,NA,TRBD1,AAGTVSGQPQH
TRBJ2-5,TRBV4-3,many,NA,ASSQGRGETQY
TRBJ2-7,TRBV11-2,few,TRBD1,ASSSYGTGVAYEQY
TRBJ2-2,TRBV7-2,few,NA,ASSLDGSGGELF
TRBJ1-6,TRBV4-1,NA,NA,ASSQGGPFSYNSPLH
TRBJ2-3,TRBV11-2,few,NA,ASSDTRRASTDTQY
TRBJ1-1,TRBV29-1,NA,NA,SVEAGGTEAF
TRBJ1-1,TRBV4-3,NA,NA,ASSQEGSHTEAF
TRBJ2-4,TRBV10-3,NA,TRBD1,AISRTGGNSSKNIQY
TRBJ2-3,TRBV12-3/TRBV12-4,NA,NA,ASSLGAGMNTQY
TRBJ2-5,TRBV4-1,NA,TRBD1,ASSQGQGASETQY
TRBJ1-4,TRBV7-2,NA,NA,ASSFAAVTNEKLF
TRBJ2-3,TRBV7-3,NA,NA,VSSSMGPDTQY
TRBJ2-1,TRBV7-3,NA,TRBD1,ASSPRDRGLNEQF
TRBJ2-6,TRBV3-1,few,NA,ASSWKTGTKGTSGANVLT
TRBJ2-3,TRBV7-2,NA,NA,ASSLGWADTQY
TRBJ2-1,TRBV28,few,NA,ASSPSFVEQF